A selection of T cell receptor beta chains follows, all from one sample in a study of early T cells in non-severe SARS-CoV-2 infection. TCRdb reprocessed the 5' RACE reads with MiXCR, giving one entry per CDR3 protein. The profile shows about 58,000 distinct CDR3 sequences, approximately 12% of them singletons. Sequenced material: whole blood. The receptors were gathered from an adult who was a healthcare worker with PCR-confirmed SARS-CoV-2 infection or an uninfected control (not recorded which). CDR3s include the opening cysteine and the closing phenylalanine or tryptophan. Each record gives: J gene, V gene, clone size, D gene, CDR3 protein, CDR3 DNA. D genes are given only for firm matches. Not every row has a clone size; where given, it reads once, few, many or a size class.

j_call: TRBJ1-1; v_call: TRBV7-8; clone_size: -; d_call: -; cdr3_aa: CASSLEPNTEAFF; cdr3_nt: TGTGCCAGCAGCTTAGAGCCGAACACTGAAGCTTTCTTT
j_call: TRBJ1-5; v_call: TRBV30; clone_size: -; d_call: TRBD1; cdr3_aa: CAWSVGTDAQPQHF; cdr3_nt: TGTGCCTGGAGTGTGGGGACAGACGCCCAGCCCCAGCATTTT
j_call: TRBJ2-3; v_call: TRBV7-8; clone_size: -; d_call: TRBD2; cdr3_aa: CASRQRRLATNTDTQYF; cdr3_nt: TGTGCCAGCAGACAACGTCGACTAGCCACAAACACAGATACGCAGTATTTT
j_call: TRBJ1-2; v_call: TRBV20-1; clone_size: many; d_call: -; cdr3_aa: CSVTQGKENGYTF; cdr3_nt: TGCAGTGTCACACAGGGAAAGGAAAATGGCTACACCTTC
j_call: TRBJ1-1; v_call: TRBV3-1; clone_size: many; d_call: TRBD1; cdr3_aa: CASSQRITGGTEAFF; cdr3_nt: TGTGCCAGCAGCCAGCGTATCACAGGGGGCACTGAAGCTTTCTTT
j_call: TRBJ2-2; v_call: TRBV9; clone_size: -; d_call: -; cdr3_aa: CASSVGIGNTGELFF; cdr3_nt: TGTGCCAGCAGCGTAGGAATAGGGAACACCGGGGAGCTGTTTTTT
j_call: TRBJ2-1; v_call: TRBV24-1; clone_size: -; d_call: TRBD2; cdr3_aa: CATSPPSLAGGHNEQFF; cdr3_nt: TGTGCCACCAGTCCCCCGAGTCTAGCGGGAGGGCACAATGAGCAGTTCTTC
j_call: TRBJ2-5; v_call: TRBV14; clone_size: few; d_call: -; cdr3_aa: CASSQGWARETQYF; cdr3_nt: TGTGCCAGCAGCCAAGGTTGGGCTAGGGAGACCCAGTACTTC
j_call: TRBJ2-3; v_call: TRBV7-2; clone_size: -; d_call: -; cdr3_aa: CASSPQLWDTQYF; cdr3_nt: TGTGCCAGCAGCCCCCAATTGTGGGATACGCAGTATTTT
j_call: TRBJ2-7; v_call: TRBV13; clone_size: -; d_call: TRBD1; cdr3_aa: CASSLGRLAGGALPGDF; cdr3_nt: TGTGCCAGCAGCTTAGGCCGGTTGGCAGGGGGCGCCCTCCCCGGGGACTTC
j_call: TRBJ2-7; v_call: TRBV5-4; clone_size: few; d_call: TRBD1; cdr3_aa: CASSFRDRVTYEQYF; cdr3_nt: TGTGCCAGCAGCTTCCGGGACAGGGTTACCTACGAGCAGTACTTC
j_call: TRBJ2-4; v_call: TRBV12-3/TRBV12-4; clone_size: few; d_call: -; cdr3_aa: CASSLNLAAKNIQYF; cdr3_nt: TGTGCCAGCAGTTTAAACCTGGCAGCCAAAAACATTCAGTACTTC
j_call: TRBJ1-3; v_call: TRBV9; clone_size: -; d_call: -; cdr3_aa: CASSTQGGNTIYF; cdr3_nt: TGTGCCAGCAGCACACAGGGAGGAAACACCATATATTTT
j_call: TRBJ2-1; v_call: TRBV24-1; clone_size: -; d_call: -; cdr3_aa: CATSPNQAHYNEQFF; cdr3_nt: TGTGCCACCAGTCCAAATCAGGCACACTACAATGAGCAGTTCTTC
j_call: TRBJ2-2; v_call: TRBV18; clone_size: -; d_call: TRBD2; cdr3_aa: CASSPRKREGRGTGELFF; cdr3_nt: TGTGCCAGCTCACCAAGGAAGCGGGAGGGCCGCGGCACCGGGGAGCTGTTTTTT
j_call: TRBJ2-1; v_call: TRBV5-1; clone_size: many; d_call: -; cdr3_aa: CASSLGLGGVYNEQFF; cdr3_nt: TGCGCCAGCAGCTTGGGACTAGGAGGGGTTTACAATGAGCAGTTCTTC
j_call: TRBJ2-7; v_call: TRBV29-1; clone_size: few; d_call: TRBD1; cdr3_aa: CSVDWTGTSEQYF; cdr3_nt: TGCAGCGTTGACTGGACAGGGACCTCCGAGCAGTACTTC
j_call: TRBJ2-5; v_call: TRBV6-2/TRBV6-3; clone_size: few; d_call: TRBD1; cdr3_aa: CASSTPGTAFQETQYF; cdr3_nt: TGTGCCAGCAGTACTCCCGGGACAGCGTTTCAAGAGACCCAGTACTTC
j_call: TRBJ2-2; v_call: TRBV20-1; clone_size: -; d_call: -; cdr3_aa: CSASPRWGTGELFF; cdr3_nt: TGCAGTGCTAGCCCACGGTGGGGCACCGGGGAGCTGTTTTTT
j_call: TRBJ1-2; v_call: TRBV29-1; clone_size: many; d_call: -; cdr3_aa: CSVDTGNYGYTF; cdr3_nt: TGCAGCGTTGATACAGGAAACTATGGCTACACCTTC
j_call: TRBJ1-2; v_call: TRBV2; clone_size: many; d_call: TRBD1; cdr3_aa: CASSGHRGLNYGYTF; cdr3_nt: TGTGCCAGCAGTGGCCACAGGGGGTTAAACTATGGCTACACCTTC
j_call: TRBJ2-1; v_call: TRBV12-3/TRBV12-4; clone_size: many; d_call: TRBD1; cdr3_aa: CASSRQGSYNEQFF; cdr3_nt: TGTGCCAGCAGTCGACAGGGCTCCTACAATGAGCAGTTCTTC
j_call: TRBJ1-2; v_call: TRBV6-1; clone_size: few; d_call: -; cdr3_aa: CASRGSNYGYTF; cdr3_nt: TGTGCCAGCAGGGGTTCCAACTATGGCTACACCTTC
j_call: TRBJ2-4; v_call: TRBV6-5; clone_size: many; d_call: -; cdr3_aa: CASSPLLAKNIQYF; cdr3_nt: TGTGCCAGCAGCCCCCTACTAGCCAAAAACATTCAGTACTTC
j_call: TRBJ2-3; v_call: TRBV7-9; clone_size: many; d_call: TRBD2; cdr3_aa: CASSQRGLAVISSTDTQYF; cdr3_nt: TGTGCCAGCAGCCAGAGGGGACTAGCGGTTATTTCTAGCACAGATACGCAGTATTTT
j_call: TRBJ2-7; v_call: TRBV7-9; clone_size: many; d_call: -; cdr3_aa: CASSLVGRDYEQYF; cdr3_nt: TGTGCCAGCAGCTTGGTGGGGCGGGACTACGAGCAGTACTTC
j_call: TRBJ2-3; v_call: TRBV12-5; clone_size: once; d_call: TRBD2; cdr3_aa: CASALSGISTDTQYF; cdr3_nt: TGTGCTAGTGCCTTAAGCGGGATCAGCACAGATACGCAGTATTTT
j_call: TRBJ1-1; v_call: TRBV11-3; clone_size: many; d_call: TRBD1; cdr3_aa: CASSLTGGAGTEAFF; cdr3_nt: TGTGCCAGCAGCCTGACAGGGGGCGCGGGCACTGAAGCTTTCTTT
j_call: TRBJ2-1; v_call: TRBV20-1; clone_size: -; d_call: TRBD2; cdr3_aa: CSAPEGLYNEQFF; cdr3_nt: TGCAGTGCCCCCGAGGGACTATACAATGAGCAGTTCTTC
j_call: TRBJ2-1; v_call: TRBV30; clone_size: -; d_call: -; cdr3_aa: CAWSIRHNEQFF; cdr3_nt: TGTGCCTGGAGTATACGGCACAATGAGCAGTTCTTC